This TCR beta chain was sequenced during a study of control samples from healthy donors and cancer patients. TCRdb's table, derived via immunoSEQ multiplex PCR, lists solely in-frame clones and lacks some. This table holds around 58,000 clones, 95% to 97% found once. Between the trimmed V and J ends, which lost 5 bases and 0 bases, there was a span of 8 bases. CDR1 is SGHTA and CDR2 is FQGNSA in the germline V gene. The CDR3 runs 14 residues. Source material: blood. The clonotype comes from a woman between 18 and 29 years old in good health. The rearrangement joins TRBV7-2 to TRBJ1-3; no clear D gene. The CDR3, as DNA: TGTGCCAGCAGCCCGGGCTCCTCTGGAAACACCATATATTTT. It translates to CASSPGSSGNTIYF.